This T cell receptor beta chain was identified during a study of blood T cells in healthy people across ages. Alongside a J-beta primer mix, a sample-barcoded 5' primer served in a second PCR lasting roughly 6 to 11 cycles. From the 5' RACE reads, TCRdb called clonotypes with MiXCR, one entry per CDR3 protein. The data contain 1.2 million to 1.5 million distinct CDR3 sequences, roughly 45% of them singletons. Extraction of total RNA produced a minimum of 5.5 micrograms from each sample. Sequencing used blood. This receptor was taken from a woman between 18 and 29 years old in good health.

CDR3 in DNA: TGTGCCAGCAGTTTAGTTCGGGACAGGGGGCGCGCAAGTTCTGGAAACACCATATATTTT. It is translated as CASSLVRDRGRASSGNTIYF. The gene calls are TRBV12-3 or TRBV12-4 and TRBJ1-3; 12 bases line up with TRBD1. J was trimmed by 1 base and V by 1 base; bases with no gene match: 11. This CDR3 is built from 20 residues.